This entry lists 26 T cell receptor beta chains sequenced from one sample in a study of T cell repertoires in cytomegalovirus infection (dated by TCRdb to between 2019 and 2020). Read against the paper, the sample's treatment or condition label means: in vitro stimulation with specific CMV peptide epitopes to enrich CMV-specific T cells. TCRdb records Illumina HiSeq 1500 as the sequencer. TCRdb trimmed the raw reads at Q25, called clones with MiXCR and kept productive beta chains. CDR3 protein sequences are deduplicated, and each keeps its most common genes and DNA. Within this sample are some 900,000 distinct CDR3 sequences, with around a third of them counted one time only. In total, the top ten clones hold approximately 13% of the sample. What these receptors recognize is not known. Material: cultured CD8+ T cells from PBMCs, obtained from culture after CMV antigen stimulation. These receptors all come from a human donor in good health (CMV status not recorded). Some clones in this sample may be carry-over from other donors' samples.

Many counts were recorded for this clonotype. The J gene is TRBJ2-2, the V gene TRBV7-2; 9 bases are shared with TRBD1. V shed 4 bases and J 5 bases; nucleotides not matched to a gene: 11. The CDR3 is 17 amino acids. Germline CDR1 reads SGHTA; CDR2 reads FQGNSA. The CDR3 is CASSSWAGQGITGELFF. The CDR3 nucleotides read TGTGCCAGCAGCTCCTGGGCGGGACAGGGTATAACCGGGGAGCTGTTTTTT.

This clonotype was counted many times. V usage is TRBV7-2 and J usage is TRBJ2-1; 9 bases agree with TRBD1. The V and J ends lost 5 bases and 4 bases, in that order; junction bases with no gene match: 6. The length of the CDR3 is 15 residues. Germline CDR1 reads SGHTA; CDR2 reads FQGNSA. The CDR3 loop reads CASSPRQGGYNEQFF. The CDR3 coding sequence is TGTGCCAGCAGCCCCAGACAGGGGGGATACAATGAGCAGTTCTTC.

This clonotype was seen only a few times. The CDR3 sequence is CASSEARASNQPQHF. Here the CDR3 DNA reads TGTGCCAGCAGTGAAGCCCGGGCTAGCAATCAGCCCCAGCATTTT. The chain is built from TRBV6-1 and TRBJ1-5; D gene unclear. This CDR3 comprises 15 residues. Between the trimmed V and J ends, which lost 0 bases and 0 bases, there was a span of 6 bases. The germline V gene has CDR1 MNHNS and CDR2 SASEGT.

The chain carries TRBV6-6 and TRBJ2-7, with D tentatively TRBD2 (5 bases). Germline CDR1 and CDR2: MNHNY and SVGAGI (reference sequence). V was trimmed by 2 bases and J by 3 bases, leaving 8 bases between them. There are 13 residues in the CDR3. The CDR3 DNA reads TGTGCCAGCAGTTACGAGGGAGTCTACGAGCAGTACGTC. It translates to CASSYEGVYEQYV.

There are a few counts of this clonotype. The gene calls are TRBV20-1 and TRBJ2-7; tentative D call: TRBD1 (6 bases). The V and J ends lost 5 bases and 2 bases respectively, with 13 bases between them. CDR1 DFQATT and CDR2 SNEGSKA come from the germline V gene (reference sequence). CDR3 length equals 13 residues. The CDR3 nucleotides read TGCAGTGCTGGCAGGGGTGTCCCCTACGAGCAGTACTTC. It encodes CSAGRGVPYEQYF.

The genes are TRBV24-1 and TRBJ2-2; maybe TRBD1 (6 bases). Per germline, CDR1 KGHDR and CDR2 SFDVKD. V lost 0 bases and J lost 0, with 13 bases in between. The CDR3 loop spans 18 amino acids. In DNA, the CDR3 is TGTGCCACCAGTGATTTGACCTCGGACAGTTCGAACACCGGGGAGCTGTTTTTT. Protein sequence: CATSDLTSDSSNTGELFF.

The chain has TRBV6-6 and TRBJ1-5, with unresolved D. The CDR3 length is 18 residues. Per germline, CDR1 MNHNY and CDR2 SVGAGI (reference sequence). Trimming cost V 2 bases and J 0 bases, with 17 bases left between them. This chain's CDR3 is CASSYPGWTPDSNQPQHF. The CDR3 coding sequence is TGTGCCAGCAGTTACCCGGGATGGACCCCAGATAGCAATCAGCCCCAGCATTTT.

The chain uses TRBV19 and TRBJ1-5; 7 bases match TRBD1. Germline CDR1 LNHDA, CDR2 SQIVND (reference sequence). The CDR3 runs 11 residues. Trimming cost V 7 bases and J 15 bases; bases outside gene matches: 9. CDR3 in amino acids: CASTLGQSLHF. The CDR3 DNA follows: TGTGCCAGTACCCTGGGACAGTCCCTGCATTTT.

The rearrangement uses TRBV28 and TRBJ1-6, with D uncertain. Germline V gene sequence: CDR1 MDHEN, CDR2 SYDVKM. The length of the CDR3 is 16 residues. Trimming shortened V by 2 bases and J by 4 bases, and 12 bases separated the two germline ends. The CDR3 nucleotides read TGTGCCAGCAGTTTAACTCCCGGCGGATATAATTCACCCCTCCACTTT. Translating it yields CASSLTPGGYNSPLHF.

On this clonotype itself: A clone one base away is much larger, so this may be a read error. This chain uses TRBV7-2 with TRBJ2-1; no definite D call. Looked up from germline, CDR1 is SGHTA and CDR2 is FQGNSA. This CDR3 contains 14 residues. CDR3 protein: CASSLSDSYNEQSF. The CDR3 DNA reads as TGTGCCAGCAGCTTATCGGATTCCTACAATGAGCAGTCCTTC.

V and J are TRBV29-1 and TRBJ2-1; 7 nucleotides match TRBD1. The ends lost 0 bases at V and 5 bases at J; junction bases unmatched: 19. Germline CDR1 reads SQVTM; CDR2 reads ANQGSEA. The CDR3 has 19 residues. The CDR3 reads CSVEDPDRNSTAKDNEQFF. CDR3 bases: TGCAGCGTTGAAGATCCGGACAGGAACTCGACGGCTAAAGACAATGAGCAGTTCTTC.

In this sample, this clonotype turned up a few times. The CDR3 DNA reads as TGTGCCAGCAGTCCCTCGCCGATCCCTCGGATGGGGGACACTGAAGCTTTCTTT. Amino acid sequence: CASSPSPIPRMGDTEAFF. The J gene is TRBJ1-1, the V gene TRBV28; tentative D call: TRBD1 (5 bases). Germline-derived CDR1 and CDR2 are MDHEN and SYDVKM. The CDR3 is 18 amino acids. Trimming left V 5 bases short and J 3 bases short, with 25 bases between.

The genes are TRBV27 and TRBJ2-3; the D call may be TRBD1 or TRBD2 (5 bases each). The V end lost 5 bases, the J end lost 0 bases, and 12 bases lay between the germline ends. Germline V gives CDR1 MNHEY, CDR2 SMNVEV (reference sequence). The CDR3 loop spans 15 amino acids. CDR3 protein: CASSAGAYSTDTQYF. The CDR3 DNA reads TGTGCCAGCAGTGCCGGGGCCTATAGCACAGATACGCAGTATTTT.

J is TRBJ2-7 and V is TRBV27; 8 bases are shared with TRBD2. Per germline, CDR1 MNHEY and CDR2 SMNVEV (reference sequence). V gave up 2 bases and J gave up 1 base; unmatched junction bases: 4. This CDR3 contains 15 residues. The CDR3 loop reads CASSLTGGLSYEQYF. CDR3 sequence (DNA): TGTGCCAGCAGTTTAACGGGGGGGTTATCCTACGAGCAGTACTTC.

This clonotype appeared many times. The chain has TRBV7-8 and TRBJ2-7, with D unclear. V dropped 5 bases and J dropped 0 bases, with 8 bases sitting between them. Germline CDR1 reads SGHVS; CDR2 reads FQNEAQ. This CDR3 spans 13 amino acids. CDR3 residues: CASSPAFSYEQYF. DNA of the CDR3: TGTGCCAGCAGCCCGGCCTTCTCCTACGAGCAGTACTTC.

As regards this clonotype: One end of the junction does not line up with germline, which may come from a read error. This chain links TRBV6-5 with TRBJ1-2; D not certain. This CDR3 region has 12 residues. Germline CDR1 and CDR2: MNHEY and SVGAGI. This chain's CDR3 is CASSYLNDGYTF. The CDR3 DNA reads as TGTGCCAGCAGTTACCTTAACGATGGCTACACCTTC.

The gene calls are TRBV19 and TRBJ2-7; the D gene is possibly TRBD1 (6 bases). The CDR3 runs 14 residues. Trimming stripped 7 bases from V and 5 bases from J, with 18 bases between. The germline CDR1 and CDR2 sequences are LNHDA and SQIVND (reference sequence). The CDR3 sequence: CASNPRGAPHEQYF. For the CDR3, the DNA is TGTGCCAGTAATCCCAGGGGCGCCCCTCACGAGCAGTACTTC.

This clonotype was picked up a small number of times. CDR3 loop: CASSHAGTGNYGYTF. The CDR3 DNA follows: TGTGCCAGCAGTCACGCGGGGACGGGTAACTATGGCTACACCTTC. The chain links TRBV6-8 to TRBJ1-2; D is perhaps TRBD1 (5 bases). The ends were cut back, 5 bases at V and 1 base at J, with 14 bases in the middle. CDR3 length equals 15 residues. From germline, CDR1 is MNHGY and CDR2 SAAAGT.

Comment on this clonotype: A junction end diverges from the germline sequence, so it may reflect a read error. The V gene is TRBV7-7, the J gene TRBJ2-1, with D unresolved. The CDR3 has 15 amino acids. Germline assignment: CDR1 SSHAT and CDR2 FNYEAQ (reference sequence). CDR3 region: CASSLRTASYNEQFF. CDR3 coding DNA: TGTGCTAGCAGCCTTCGGACCGCCTCCTACAATGAGCAGTTCTTC.

The chain is built from TRBV20-1 and TRBJ1-1, with D perhaps matching TRBD1 (5 bases). The CDR3 length is 13 residues. In germline, CDR1 is DFQATT, CDR2 SNEGSKA (reference sequence). With 3 bases removed from V and 5 bases from J, the gap between germline ends came to 13 bases. The CDR3 is CSASSRALTEAFF. The CDR3 bases are TGCAGTGCTAGTAGCAGGGCCTTGACTGAAGCTTTCTTT.

This clonotype occurred a few times. One end of the junction varies from germline; a read error may be responsible. The V gene is TRBV7-9, the J gene TRBJ2-1, with 8 bases lining up with TRBD2. The CDR3 loop spans 12 amino acids. Per germline, CDR1 SEHNR and CDR2 FQNEAQ (reference sequence). The CDR3 spells CASSQPGGSIHF. In nucleotides, the CDR3 is TGTGCCAGCAGCCAACCGGGGGGGTCTATTCACTTC.

This clonotype appeared a few times. V and J are TRBV6-6 and TRBJ2-1, with 7 bases that match TRBD2. Trimming cost V 0 bases and J 6 bases; bases outside gene matches: 2. The length of the CDR3 is 14 residues. The V gene's germline CDR1 is MNHNY and CDR2 SVGAGI (reference sequence). The CDR3 region has the DNA TGTGCCAGCAGTTACTCGGGGGGGACCAATGAGCAGTTCTTC. It codes for CASSYSGGTNEQFF.

The rearrangement links TRBV12-3 or TRBV12-4 to TRBJ1-4, with 7 bases lining up with TRBD1. CDR3 length: 15 amino acids. V trimming: 4 bases; J trimming: 8 bases; junction bases outside the gene matches: 10. CDR3 amino acids: CASSSHRGGLEKLFF. In DNA, the CDR3 is TGTGCCAGCAGTTCCCACAGGGGAGGGTTGGAAAAACTGTTTTTT.

The chain couples TRBV11-2 to TRBJ2-1; 15 bases are a match to TRBD2. Trimming removed 4 bases from V and 10 bases from J; junction bases left unmatched: 5. The CDR3 contains 15 residues. Per the germline V gene, CDR1 is SGHAT and CDR2 is FQNNGV. The CDR3 spells CASSWTSGGAEEQFF. The CDR3 DNA is TGTGCCAGCAGCTGGACTAGCGGGGGGGCGGAGGAGCAGTTCTTC.

The rearrangement joins TRBV4-3 to TRBJ2-6; D uncertain. Germline V gives CDR1 LGHNA, CDR2 YSLEER. V was pared by 1 base and J by 4 bases, with 8 bases between. This CDR3 has 15 residues. CDR3: CASSQGTSGANVLTF. The CDR3 DNA is TGCGCCAGCAGCCAAGGGACCTCCGGGGCCAACGTCCTGACTTTC.

The V gene is TRBV4-1, the J gene TRBJ1-3; 7 positions agree with TRBD1. Germline trimming cut 0 bases from V and 2 bases from J; bases unmatched to any gene: 1. CDR3 length equals 15 residues. Looked up from germline, CDR1 is MGHRA and CDR2 is YSYEKL. This CDR3 reads CASSQDGTAGNTIYF. CDR3 nucleotide sequence: TGCGCCAGCAGCCAAGACGGGACAGCTGGAAACACCATATATTTT.